The entry below gives a single T cell receptor (beta chain) sequence along with its context. This sample was taken from a study of preoperative IRX-2 immunotherapy in early breast cancer. Regarding treatment: preoperative locoregional IRX-2 cytokine immunotherapy. Preoperative locoregional IRX-2 cytokine immunotherapy was tested in the phase Ib source study. CDR3 length equals 16 residues. Germline lookup yields CDR1 MGHDK and CDR2 SYGVNS. V lost 5 bases and J lost 1, with 15 bases in between. Assay used: immunoSEQ multiplex PCR; TCRdb lists only in-frame clones, some missing. The sample has tens of thousands of clones; about nine tenths are singletons.

The chain carries TRBV25-1 and TRBJ1-5, with D tentatively TRBD1 (6 bases). Sequencing used tumor tissue, obtained after IRX-2 immunotherapy. The TCR comes from a human donor with breast cancer. The CDR3 DNA reads TGTGCCAGCAGTACCAGATGGGGGGGCAGCAATCAGCCCCAGCATTTT. This codes for CASSTRWGGSNQPQHF.